This TCR beta chain was sequenced in a study of blood T cell repertoires in COVID-19. Turning to the study itself: Acute and convalescent COVID-19 samples came from the United States, Italy and Spain. PBMCs, B-cell-depleted T cells, or T cells provided the cDNA or gDNA that made up the material.

The CDR3 extends over 14 amino acids. CDR1 KGHSH and CDR2 LQKENI come from the germline V gene. V lost 4 bases, J lost 2 bases, and 8 bases lay in between. Per the study methods: Reference gene primers were amplified, and this amplification served to estimate nucleated cell counts. TCRdb's copy holds only in-frame clones and misses some; the assay was immunoSEQ multiplex PCR. V, J and clone size derive from that table, while D and trimming were established from the DNA sequence. This sample carries over 20,000 clones, roughly 88% of them seen once, and the ten largest clones take roughly 10%. Sequences were obtained from peripheral blood. The sequence derives from a human donor in a cohort sampled during active COVID-19. The donor label of this sample is uncertain. The V and J genes are TRBV18 and TRBJ1-4; possibly TRBD1 for D (6 bases). The CDR3 region has the DNA TGTGCCAGCTCACGCCAGGGGACTAATGAAAAACTGTTTTTT. It is translated as CASSRQGTNEKLFF.